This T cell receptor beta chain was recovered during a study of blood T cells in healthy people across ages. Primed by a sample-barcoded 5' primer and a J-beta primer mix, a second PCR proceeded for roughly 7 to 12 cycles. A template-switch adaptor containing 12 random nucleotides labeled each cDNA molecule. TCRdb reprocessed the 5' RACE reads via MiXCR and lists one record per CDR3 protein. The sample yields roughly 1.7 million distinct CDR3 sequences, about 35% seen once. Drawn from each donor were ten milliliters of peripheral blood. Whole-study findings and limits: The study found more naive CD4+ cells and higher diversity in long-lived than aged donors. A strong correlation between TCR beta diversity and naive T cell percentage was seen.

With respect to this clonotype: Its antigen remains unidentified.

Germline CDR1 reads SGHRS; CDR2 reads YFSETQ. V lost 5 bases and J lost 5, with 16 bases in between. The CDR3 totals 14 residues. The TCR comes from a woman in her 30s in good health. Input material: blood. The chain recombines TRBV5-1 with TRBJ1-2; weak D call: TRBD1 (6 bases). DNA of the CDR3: TGCGCCAGCAGTTCGTCGACAGGAGGGTATGGCTACACCTTC. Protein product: CASSSSTGGYGYTF.